This passage covers 22 T cell receptor beta chains from one sample sequenced in a study of cytomegalovirus exposure and HLA in healthy donors. PCR involved 60 Vbeta and 13 Jbeta primers. Using immunoSEQ multiplex PCR, the repertoire was profiled, and TCRdb retains in-frame clones only, with some absent. The repertoire has around 99,000 clones, more than 60% of them found once; the top ten carry 6.5% to 8%. The sequenced sample was PBMCs. The receptors come from a man aged 45 to 65 in good health and CMV-seropositive.

The chain recombines TRBV4-1 with TRBJ2-7; TRBD2 is a possible D gene (6 bases). V was cut by 6 bases and J by 0 bases, with 15 bases left in between. This CDR3 has 15 amino acids. Germline CDR1 MGHRA, CDR2 YSYEKL. The CDR3 region is CASRSAPAGSYEQYF. In nucleotides, the CDR3 is TGCGCCAGCAGGTCGGCCCCAGCGGGCTCCTACGAGCAGTACTTC.

The CDR3, as DNA: TGTGCCAGCAGCTGGGGGCCCGCTGAAGCTTTCTTT. Its protein product is CASSWGPAEAFF. The rearrangement links TRBV7-9 to TRBJ1-1; tentatively, D is TRBD1 (6 bases). The CDR3 has 12 amino acids. V lost 4 bases, J lost 6 bases, and 9 bases lay in between. Germline assignment: CDR1 SEHNR and CDR2 FQNEAQ (reference sequence).

This clone turned up a few times. This chain connects TRBV5-6 to TRBJ1-1; unclear D gene. Germline V CDR1 and CDR2: SGHDT, YYEEEE. Deletions cut 0 bases from V and 8 bases from J, with 8 bases between. This CDR3 contains 12 residues. The CDR3 loop is CASSLDYEEAFF. For the CDR3, the DNA is TGTGCCAGCAGCTTGGATTACGAGGAAGCTTTCTTT.

The V call is TRBV4-1, the J call TRBJ2-5, with D possibly being TRBD1 (5 bases). Germline-derived CDR1 and CDR2 are MGHRA and YSYEKL. The CDR3 runs 14 residues. V was trimmed by 1 base and J by 0 bases, leaving 6 bases between them. The CDR3 here is CASSQGQNQETQYF. In DNA, the CDR3 is TGCGCCAGCAGCCAAGGACAGAACCAAGAGACCCAGTACTTC.

The rearrangement joins TRBV2 to TRBJ2-5; 13 bases agree with TRBD2. CDR1 is SNHLY and CDR2 is FYNNEI in the germline V gene. This CDR3 is 16 amino acids long. The V and J ends lost 6 bases and 5 bases, in that order; junction bases with no gene match: 9. Written as DNA, the CDR3 is TGTGCCAGCAGCCTGATGACTAGCGGGGGGAAGGAGACCCAGTACTTC. Translation gives CASSLMTSGGKETQYF. Using reference TRBV2 and TRBJ2-5 for the parts outside the CDR3, the full variable domain is EPEVTQTPSHQVTQMGQEVILRCVPISNHLYFYWYRQILGQKVEFLVSFYNNEISEKSEIFDDQFSVERPDGSNFTLKIRSTKLEDSAMYFCASSLMTSGGKETQYFGPGTRLLVL.

This clone has only a few counts. The chain carries TRBV20-1 and TRBJ2-3; 8 bases are shared with TRBD2. Germline lookup yields CDR1 DFQATT and CDR2 SNEGSKA (reference sequence). The CDR3 is made up of 11 amino acids. CDR3 sequence reads: CSGGGTDTQYF. The CDR3 coding sequence is TGCAGCGGGGGGGGCACAGATACGCAGTATTTT.

This clone has only one observation. The chain recombines TRBV30 with TRBJ2-1; 9 nucleotides match TRBD2. Germline assignment: CDR1 GTSNPN and CDR2 SVGIG (reference sequence). Trimming took 5 bases from V and 3 from J; bases not matched to a gene: 8. The CDR3 is made up of 15 amino acids. The CDR3 nucleotides read TGTGCCTGGGCTTACTTAGCGGGGGACTACAATGAGCAGTTCTTC. Translated, it gives CAWAYLAGDYNEQFF.

This clone appeared a few times. The chain has TRBV30 and TRBJ1-2; D is perhaps TRBD1 (6 bases). Germline CDR1 is GTSNPN and CDR2 is SVGIG (reference sequence). Trimming shortened V by 2 bases and J by 7 bases, and 20 bases separated the two germline ends. The CDR3 covers 15 residues. This CDR3 is CAWSPTSSGGRGYTF. The DNA of the CDR3 is TGTGCCTGGAGTCCCACCAGTAGCGGGGGCCGTGGCTACACCTTC.

The sample holds a few counts of this clone. The gene calls are TRBV28 and TRBJ2-7, with a possible D match to TRBD2 (6 bases). Deletions cut 1 base from V and 3 bases from J, with 16 bases between. The germline gives CDR1 MDHEN, CDR2 SYDVKM. This CDR3 is 16 amino acids long. This CDR3 reads CASSLSWRRDFYEQYF. The CDR3 nucleotides read TGTGCCAGCAGTTTATCCTGGAGACGGGACTTCTACGAGCAGTACTTC. The full variable domain, in which reference TRBV28 and TRBJ2-7 provide the parts outside the CDR3, is DVKVTQSSRYLVKRTGEKVFLECVQDMDHENMFWYRQDPGLGLRLIYFSYDVKMKEKGDIPEGYSVSREKKERFSLILESASTNQTSMYLCASSLSWRRDFYEQYFGPGTRLTVT.

This clone was observed once. This rearrangement joins TRBV6-5 to TRBJ1-1; a possible D gene is TRBD1 (5 bases). Germline loops: CDR1 MNHEY, CDR2 SVGAGI. Trimming cost V 7 bases and J 10 bases, with 19 bases left between them. The CDR3 contains 13 residues. The CDR3 is CASTRTPGGPAFF. Written as DNA, the CDR3 is TGTGCCAGCACCAGGACACCCGGCGGACCAGCTTTCTTT.

The chain combines TRBV7-9 with TRBJ1-2; D is undetermined. Germline V gene sequence: CDR1 SEHNR, CDR2 FQNEAQ (reference sequence). Trimming stripped 5 bases from V and 6 bases from J, with 7 bases between. CDR3 length: 11 residues. CDR3 in DNA: TGTGCCAGCAGCATACAAGATGGCTACACCTTC. It specifies CASSIQDGYTF.

The chain recombines TRBV30 with TRBJ2-7, with D maybe TRBD2 (6 bases). This CDR3 region has 12 residues. The germline V gene has CDR1 GTSNPN and CDR2 SVGIG (reference sequence). V gave up 1 base and J gave up 2 bases, with 6 bases separating them. The chain's CDR3 is CAWSGGAYEQYF. In nucleotides, the CDR3 is TGTGCCTGGAGTGGGGGGGCCTACGAGCAGTACTTC.

The CDR3 sequence: CASSIQGGVTEAFF. CDR3 bases: TGTGCCAGCAGCATTCAGGGAGGGGTCACTGAAGCTTTCTTT. The rearrangement joins TRBV7-2 to TRBJ1-1; TRBD1 is a possible D gene (5 bases). Trimming took off 5 bases at V and 4 bases at J, with 14 bases between the two ends. Germline V CDR1 and CDR2: SGHTA, FQGNSA. The CDR3 totals 14 residues. Full variable domain (outside the CDR3, taken from reference TRBV7-2 and TRBJ1-1): GAGVSQSPSNKVTEKGKDVELRCDPISGHTALYWYRQSLGQGLEFLIYFQGNSAPDKSGLPSDRFSAERTGGSVSTLTIQRTQQEDSAVYLCASSIQGGVTEAFFGQGTRLTVV.

The chain employs TRBV5-1 and TRBJ2-3; TRBD2 might be the D (6 bases). CDR3 length equals 14 residues. V lost 4 bases and J 6 bases, leaving 15 bases between the germline ends. Germline CDR1 SGHRS, CDR2 YFSETQ. CDR3: CASSPRFGGDTQYF. DNA for the CDR3: TGCGCCAGCAGCCCTCGTTTTGGGGGGGATACGCAGTATTTT.

The chain employs TRBV4-2 and TRBJ1-1, with 8 nucleotides matching TRBD1. Germline assignment: CDR1 LGHNA and CDR2 YNFKEQ. J gave up 7 bases and V 3 bases, and 13 bases lay outside the gene matches. The CDR3 spans 16 residues. The CDR3 reads CASSHTAGQGLNEAFF. CDR3 DNA sequence: TGTGCCAGCAGCCACACAGCCGGACAGGGCCTGAATGAAGCTTTCTTT.

This sequence joins TRBV12-5 and TRBJ1-3; D is undetermined. Trimming took off 2 bases at V and 0 bases at J, with 5 bases between the two ends. This CDR3 has 14 amino acids. Germline V CDR1 and CDR2: LGHNT, FRNRAP. CDR3 protein: CASGLPFSGNTIYF. The CDR3 nucleotides are TGTGCTAGTGGTTTGCCGTTCTCTGGAAACACCATATATTTT.

The chain joins TRBV7-3 to TRBJ1-2, with 9 bases fitting TRBD1. The germline gives CDR1 SGHTA, CDR2 FQGTGA. The CDR3 runs 15 residues. The J segment lost 2 bases and the V segment lost 5 bases, leaving 6 bases of the junction unmatched. The CDR3 sequence is CASSPTGGPNYGYTF. The CDR3 DNA is TGTGCCAGCAGCCCCACAGGGGGCCCCAACTATGGCTACACCTTC.

The J gene is TRBJ1-5, the V gene TRBV10-3, with D perhaps TRBD1 (5 bases). The V end lost 6 bases, the J end lost 5 bases, and 8 bases lay between the germline ends. This CDR3 contains 12 residues. Germline CDR1 ENHRY, CDR2 SYGVKD. CDR3 in DNA: TGTGCCATCAGCGACAGCTATCAGCCCCAGCATTTT. This codes for CAISDSYQPQHF.

The rearrangement uses TRBV4-3 and TRBJ1-4, with 10 bases that match TRBD1. Germline lookup yields CDR1 LGHNA and CDR2 YSLEER. CDR3 length: 17 amino acids. V shed 0 bases, J shed 5 bases, and the junction held 6 bases outside the gene matches. CDR3 coding DNA: TGCGCCAGCAGCCAAGATCCCCCGGGACAGGGGAATGAAAAACTGTTTTTT. Its translation is CASSQDPPGQGNEKLFF.

This clone showed up just a few times. This chain connects TRBV30 to TRBJ2-3; 7 bases are a match to TRBD2. The CDR3 consists of 14 residues. J lost 0 bases, V lost 5 bases, and 5 bases had no gene match. Germline V gene data show CDR1 as GTSNPN and CDR2 as SVGIG (reference sequence). This CDR3 is CAWSRGESTDTQYF. The CDR3 DNA is TGTGCCTGGTCCCGGGGGGAAAGCACAGATACGCAGTATTTT. Full variable domain (rest looked up from reference TRBV30 and TRBJ2-3): SQTIHQWPATLVQPVGSPLSLECTVEGTSNPNLYWYRQAAGRGLQLLFYSVGIGQISSEVPQNLSASRPQDRQFILSSKKLLLSDSGFYLCAWSRGESTDTQYFGPGTRLTVL.

The chain has TRBV5-4 and TRBJ2-1; 11 nucleotides line up with TRBD2. This CDR3 region has 14 residues. The ends lost 3 bases at V and 7 bases at J; junction bases unmatched: 3. The germline gives CDR1 SGHNT, CDR2 YYREEE (reference sequence). The DNA for the CDR3 is TGTGCCAGCAGCTCCGGGACTAGCGGTAATGAGCAGTTCTTC. Translation: CASSSGTSGNEQFF.

This clone has a handful of counts. The V and J genes are TRBV7-6 and TRBJ1-3; D gene uncertain. Trimming removed 1 base from V and 2 bases from J, with 12 bases in between. Germline V gene sequence: CDR1 SGHVS, CDR2 FNYEAQ. CDR3 size: 16 residues. This CDR3 reads CASSLGSTETGNTIYF. CDR3 in DNA: TGTGCCAGCAGCTTAGGGTCGACGGAGACTGGAAACACCATATATTTT. The variable domain in full, with the rest retrieved from reference TRBV7-6 and TRBJ1-3, is GAGVSQSPRYKVTKRGQDVALRCDPISGHVSLYWYRQALGQGPEFLTYFNYEAQQDKSGLPNDRFSAERPEGSISTLTIQRTEQRDSAMYRCASSLGSTETGNTIYFGEGSWLTVV.